This entry features one T cell receptor beta chain sequence. This sample is part of a study of T cells after yellow fever vaccination. For the study at large: Fractions containing few cells were prepared with SMART-Seq v4 Ultra Low Input.

TCRdb re-analysed the 5' RACE reads in MiXCR, keeping a single row per CDR3 protein. Here the sample spans some 320,000 distinct CDR3 sequences, roughly 3.9% being singletons. Here the sequenced sample was PBMCs, taken 5 days after the yellow fever booster vaccination. The TCR sequence derives from a young man who received the YFV17D yellow fever vaccine.

The CDR3 coding sequence is TGTGCCAGCAGCTTAACGTTACGGGTGAAGGGTGGGGATGAAAAACTGTTTTTT. Its protein is CASSLTLRVKGGDEKLFF. The J gene is TRBJ1-4, the V gene TRBV7-2; no firm D call. Germline CDR1 and CDR2: SGHTA and FQGNSA. The ends were cut back, 2 bases at V and 6 bases at J, with 22 bases in the middle. The CDR3 covers 18 residues.